Here is one T cell receptor (beta chain) with its context. What it binds is not known. Alongside a J-beta primer mix, a sample-barcoded 5' primer served in a second PCR lasting about 7 to 11 cycles. The authors tagged each cDNA molecule using a template-switch adaptor with 12 random nucleotides. TCRdb ran MiXCR on the 5' RACE reads and lists one entry per CDR3 protein. The table includes 600,000 or so distinct CDR3 sequences, about 45% detected once. Trimming removed 4 bases from V and 2 bases from J, with 13 bases in between. Germline V gene data show CDR1 as SGHDN and CDR2 as FVKESK. The CDR3 contains 15 residues. This specimen belongs to a study of blood T cells in healthy people across ages. General study results and limits: Correlation between TCR beta diversity and naive T cell percentage was strong. Roughly linearly, TCR beta diversity per million T cells fell as age increased.

Isolation recovered at least 7 million PBMCs from every sample. The receptor's source is a man at least 80 years old in good health. The V and J genes are TRBV14 and TRBJ2-3; tentatively, D is TRBD1 or TRBD2 (5 bases each). Sequencing was performed on blood. The CDR3 spells CASSPDEGPTDTQYF. As DNA, the CDR3 is TGTGCCAGCAGCCCAGACGAGGGACCCACAGATACGCAGTATTTT.